The 30 T cell receptor beta chains given below trace back to one sample, sequenced in a study of blood T cell repertoires in COVID-19. Only in-frame clones appear in the TCRdb table, and some are missing; sequencing was by immunoSEQ multiplex PCR. The sample records about 150,000 clones, approximately 80% being singletons. What was sequenced was peripheral blood. The receptors shown here come from a woman between 55 and 75 years old with acute or convalescent COVID-19.

The table lists this clone with a few counts. The genes are TRBV10-3 and TRBJ1-1; D gene unclear. V lost 3 bases, J lost 5 bases, and 13 bases lay in between. This CDR3 region has 14 residues. Germline V gene sequence: CDR1 ENHRY, CDR2 SYGVKD. The CDR3 is CAISDLVGRTEAFF. The DNA for the CDR3 is TGTGCCATCAGTGATCTCGTGGGGAGGACTGAAGCTTTCTTT.

This clone was seen only once. The chain employs TRBV11-2 and TRBJ2-3; TRBD2 matches 11 bases. Germline assignment: CDR1 SGHAT and CDR2 FQNNGV. The CDR3 has 16 residues. V trimming: 2 bases; J trimming: 5 bases; junction bases outside the gene matches: 6. The CDR3 nucleotides are TGTGCCAGCAGCTTAAGTAGCGGGGGGGCTGGAGATACGCAGTATTTT. As protein: CASSLSSGGAGDTQYF.

V gene TRBV14 combines with J gene TRBJ2-5; D unresolved. Germline assignment: CDR1 SGHDN and CDR2 FVKESK. Trimming cost V 7 bases and J 4 bases, with 10 bases left between them. This CDR3 contains 12 residues. The CDR3 region is CASTGMGETQYF. In DNA form, the CDR3 reads TGTGCCAGCACAGGAATGGGAGAGACCCAGTACTTC.

The rearrangement links TRBV5-1 to TRBJ2-2, with D tentatively TRBD2 (6 bases). The ends were cut back, 4 bases at V and 5 bases at J, with 15 bases in the middle. This CDR3 is built from 15 residues. Germline CDR1 SGHRS, CDR2 YFSETQ. In DNA, the CDR3 is TGCGCCAGCAGCCCGGAATGGCGGGGAACCGGGGAGCTGTTTTTT. Translation: CASSPEWRGTGELFF.

The chain uses TRBV18 and TRBJ2-2, with 10 positions matching TRBD1. The junction had 15 bases not matched to a gene; V was cut back by 3 bases and J by 8 bases. Per germline, CDR1 KGHSH and CDR2 LQKENI. This CDR3 comprises 18 residues. The CDR3 coding sequence is TGTGCCAGCTCACCGTTCCCGATGGGACAGGGGACTCCTGGGGAGCTGTTTTTT. Protein: CASSPFPMGQGTPGELFF.

This rearrangement joins TRBV5-1 to TRBJ1-2, with TRBD1 matching 9 bases. CDR1 and CDR2 from the germline V gene are SGHRS and YFSETQ. The V segment lost 7 bases and the J segment 8 bases; nucleotides outside the gene matches: 15. The CDR3 spans 15 residues. The CDR3: CASREQGAMAEGYTF. The CDR3 DNA follows: TGCGCCAGCCGGGAACAGGGGGCGATGGCGGAGGGCTACACCTTC.

This chain joins TRBV11-2 and TRBJ1-2; weak D call: TRBD1 (6 bases). The CDR3 spans 15 residues. The germline V gene encodes CDR1 SGHAT and CDR2 FQNNGV. V gave up 5 bases and J gave up 2 bases, with 15 bases separating them. CDR3: CASSLSQGLNYGYTF. The DNA of the CDR3 is TGTGCCAGCAGCCTCTCTCAGGGGTTAAACTATGGCTACACCTTC.

The V call is TRBV6-5, the J call TRBJ1-2; 12 bases are shared with TRBD1. V was clipped by 0 bases and J by 7 bases; unmatched bases: 3. Germline CDR1 is MNHEY and CDR2 is SVGAGI. The CDR3 runs 15 residues. The CDR3 is CASSYSGQGAAGYTF. The CDR3 nucleotides read TGTGCCAGCAGTTACTCGGGACAGGGGGCGGCTGGCTACACCTTC.

The chain links TRBV7-8 to TRBJ1-1, with no clear D. Germline V gene lookup returns CDR1 SGHVS and CDR2 FQNEAQ. The CDR3 extends over 16 amino acids. V lost 1 base to trimming and J lost 1 base, with 13 bases between them. The CDR3 DNA is TGTGCCAGCAGCTTAGGGGCCCCCGTAGGGAACACTGAAGCTTTCTTT. It yields the protein CASSLGAPVGNTEAFF.

The genes are TRBV7-9 and TRBJ2-7, with D unresolved. This CDR3 has 12 residues. Germline V lookup: CDR1 SEHNR, CDR2 FQNEAQ (reference sequence). V lost 1 base, J lost 6 bases, and 7 bases lay in between. The CDR3 sequence: CASSLVSVEQYF. DNA of the CDR3: TGTGCCAGCAGCTTAGTGAGTGTCGAGCAGTACTTC.

V is TRBV2 and J is TRBJ1-1; 8 positions agree with TRBD1. After removal of 7 bases from V and 4 bases from J, the junction contained 11 bases not matched to a gene. Per germline, CDR1 SNHLY and CDR2 FYNNEI. The CDR3 length is 15 residues. For the CDR3, the DNA is TGTGCCAGCAACCTCAGGGGGCCTGGAGGCACTGAAGCTTTCTTT. This sequence encodes CASNLRGPGGTEAFF. Variable domain in full (rest from reference TRBV2 and TRBJ1-1): EPEVTQTPSHQVTQMGQEVILRCVPISNHLYFYWYRQILGQKVEFLVSFYNNEISEKSEIFDDQFSVERPDGSNFTLKIRSTKLEDSAMYFCASNLRGPGGTEAFFGQGTRLTVV.

This clone was observed once. The rearrangement links TRBV7-8 to TRBJ1-5, with D uncertain. Germline CDR1 SGHVS, CDR2 FQNEAQ. Trimming shortened V by 0 bases and J by 5 bases, and 5 bases separated the two germline ends. The CDR3 runs to 13 residues. CDR3 bases: TGTGCCAGCAGCTTAGCATACTATCAGCCCCAGCATTTT. It encodes CASSLAYYQPQHF. Using reference TRBV7-8 and TRBJ1-5 for the parts outside the CDR3, the full variable domain is GAGVSQSPRYKVAKRGQDVALRCDPISGHVSLFWYQQALGQGPEFLTYFQNEAQLDKSGLPSDRFFAERPEGSVSTLKIQRTQQEDSAVYLCASSLAYYQPQHFGDGTRLSIL.

The chain joins TRBV27 to TRBJ2-2, with 8 positions matching TRBD2. The germline CDR1 and CDR2 sequences are MNHEY and SMNVEV (reference sequence). The V segment lost 3 bases and the J segment 5 bases; nucleotides outside the gene matches: 5. This CDR3 is built from 15 residues. The CDR3 sequence: CASSFLAGRTGELFF. The CDR3 coding sequence is TGTGCCAGCAGTTTTCTAGCGGGCCGGACCGGGGAGCTGTTTTTT.

The chain combines TRBV19 with TRBJ1-2; no firm D call. V lost 2 bases, J lost 2 bases, and 9 bases lay in between. Germline V gives CDR1 LNHDA, CDR2 SQIVND (reference sequence). The CDR3 loop spans 14 amino acids. Written as DNA, the CDR3 is TGTGCCAGTAGTATACTGAGGGAGAACTATGGCTACACCTTC. Translating it yields CASSILRENYGYTF.

This rearrangement joins TRBV5-6 to TRBJ2-7, with TRBD1 matching over 10 bases. Germline loops: CDR1 SGHDT, CDR2 YYEEEE. The CDR3 covers 15 residues. V dropped 4 bases and J dropped 2; count of bases not matched to a gene: 6. The CDR3 nucleotides are TGTGCCAGCAGCCCAACCGGGACAGGGGCCTACGAGCAGTACTTC. Residues: CASSPTGTGAYEQYF. Full variable domain (outside the CDR3, taken from reference TRBV5-6 and TRBJ2-7): DAGVTQSPTHLIKTRGQQVTLRCSPKSGHDTVSWYQQALGQGPQFIFQYYEEEERQRGNFPDRFSGHQFPNYSSELNVNALLLGDSALYLCASSPTGTGAYEQYFGPGTRLTVT.

J is TRBJ1-1 and V is TRBV19; a possible D gene is TRBD1 (5 bases). CDR3 length: 17 amino acids. Trimming took 1 base from V and 0 from J, leaving 15 bases between them. The germline V gene encodes CDR1 LNHDA and CDR2 SQIVND (reference sequence). The CDR3, as DNA: TGTGCCAGTAGTATAGGGGCAGGGCGGGGGATGAACACTGAAGCTTTCTTT. Translating it yields CASSIGAGRGMNTEAFF.

This chain links TRBV6-5 with TRBJ1-1; D unclear. The V gene lost 9 bases and the J gene lost 0 bases, with 11 bases spanning the gap. This CDR3 comprises 13 residues. Looked up from germline, CDR1 is MNHEY and CDR2 is SVGAGI. The CDR3, as DNA: TGTGCCAGTCAGTCCACAATGAACACTGAAGCTTTCTTT. Translating it yields CASQSTMNTEAFF.

The chain employs TRBV7-2 and TRBJ1-3; possible D gene TRBD1, 5 bases. V lost 4 bases, J lost 0 bases, and 7 bases lay in between. This CDR3 has 14 amino acids. From germline, CDR1 is SGHTA and CDR2 FQGNSA. The CDR3 DNA sequence: TGTGCCAGCAGCTCACAGGTCTCTGGAAACACCATATATTTT. Residues: CASSSQVSGNTIYF.

The V call is TRBV5-1, the J call TRBJ2-2, with a weak D call TRBD2 (5 bases). This CDR3 comprises 16 residues. V shed 4 bases and J shed 0 bases, with 13 bases lying between them. Germline values: CDR1 SGHRS, CDR2 YFSETQ. This chain's CDR3 is CASSLDYRSNTGELFF. CDR3 DNA sequence: TGCGCCAGCAGCCTAGACTACAGATCGAACACCGGGGAGCTGTTTTTT.

V gene TRBV6-2 or TRBV6-3 combines with J gene TRBJ1-1; 7 bases agree with TRBD1. J was trimmed by 4 bases and V by 5 bases; bases with no gene match: 4. The germline gives CDR1 MNHEY, CDR2 SVGEGT. This CDR3 is 13 amino acids long. The DNA for the CDR3 is TGTGCCAGCAGTACAGGGGTCCTCACTGAAGCTTTCTTT. This gives the protein CASSTGVLTEAFF.

The J gene is TRBJ1-1, the V gene TRBV4-2; 9 bases agree with TRBD1. The CDR3 length is 16 residues. The germline V gene has CDR1 LGHNA and CDR2 YNFKEQ. The ends lost 6 bases at V and 7 bases at J; junction bases unmatched: 15. CDR3: CASRISISGTGLEAFF. As DNA, the CDR3 is TGTGCCAGCAGGATTTCGATATCTGGGACAGGGCTTGAAGCTTTCTTT.

V and J are TRBV5-8 and TRBJ1-2; 7 bases are shared with TRBD1. This CDR3 is 13 amino acids long. In germline, CDR1 is SGHTS, CDR2 YDEGEE. The ends lost 4 bases at V and 4 bases at J; junction bases unmatched: 4. CDR3 sequence: CASSPGQLYGYTF. The CDR3 DNA sequence: TGTGCCAGCAGCCCGGGACAGCTCTATGGCTACACCTTC.

This clone showed up just once. This chain joins TRBV12-2 and TRBJ2-1; TRBD2 reflects the table's D call only, with no check against the DNA. TRBV12-2 is an annotated pseudogene. The CDR3 is 16 amino acids. The CDR3 DNA reads TGTGCAAGTCGCTCTTTCCCACGAGATCCCTACAATGAGCAGTTCTTC. Protein product: CASRSFPRDPYNEQFF.

This chain joins TRBV7-3 and TRBJ2-2; 8 bases align to TRBD1. V trimming: 4 bases; J trimming: 0 bases; junction bases outside the gene matches: 13. In germline, CDR1 is SGHTA, CDR2 FQGTGA. This CDR3 is 19 amino acids long. CDR3 sequence (DNA): TGTGCCAGCAGCTCCAGGGGGCAGCCCCCAAGCTCGAACACCGGGGAGCTGTTTTTT. Protein sequence: CASSSRGQPPSSNTGELFF.

This chain's CDR3 is CASQWSPTSGTEAFF. The CDR3 region has the DNA TGTGCCAGTCAATGGTCCCCGACTAGTGGGACTGAAGCTTTCTTT. The chain couples TRBV2 to TRBJ1-1; D is unresolved. Germline lookup yields CDR1 SNHLY and CDR2 FYNNEI. CDR3 size: 15 residues. V lost 9 bases and J lost 5, with 22 bases in between.

The chain combines TRBV28 with TRBJ2-5; D not certain. The V end lost 1 base, the J end lost 5 bases, and 11 bases lay between the germline ends. Germline CDR1 is MDHEN and CDR2 is SYDVKM. The CDR3 has 14 residues. In nucleotides, the CDR3 is TGTGCCAGCAGTTTATTCGGGTTCCAGGAGACCCAGTACTTC. Protein: CASSLFGFQETQYF.

The chain carries TRBV3-1 (or the pseudogene TRBV3-2) and TRBJ1-4; 9 nucleotides match TRBD1. This CDR3 has 15 amino acids. Trimming removed 2 bases from V and 8 bases from J; junction bases left unmatched: 6. CDR1 and CDR2 from the germline V gene are LGHDT and YNNKEL (reference sequence). The DNA of the CDR3 is TGTGCCAGCAGCCAATATGGACAGGGGAGGGAAAAACTGTTTTTT. Its protein is CASSQYGQGREKLFF.

This clone was detected only a few times. The chain employs TRBV27 and TRBJ1-2; weak D call: TRBD1 (6 bases). CDR3 length: 14 amino acids. The germline CDR1 and CDR2 sequences are MNHEY and SMNVEV (reference sequence). V was cut by 5 bases and J by 6 bases, with 16 bases left in between. For the CDR3, the DNA is TGTGCCAGCAGTCCGGGGGAGGGGGTACATGGCTACACCTTC. It translates to CASSPGEGVHGYTF.

This clone was detected once. This chain connects TRBV19 to TRBJ2-3, with D perhaps matching TRBD1 (6 bases). V was cut by 0 bases and J by 0 bases, with 13 bases left in between. Germline V gene lookup returns CDR1 LNHDA and CDR2 SQIVND (reference sequence). This CDR3 contains 17 residues. The CDR3 nucleotides are TGTGCCAGTAGTATAGATGACAGGCTCCCTAGCACAGATACGCAGTATTTT. Translation: CASSIDDRLPSTDTQYF.

This chain links TRBV6-5 with TRBJ1-3; no clear D gene. Germline V CDR1 and CDR2: MNHEY, SVGAGI. The CDR3 consists of 14 residues. V lost 6 bases and J 2 bases, leaving 11 bases between the germline ends. CDR3 coding DNA: TGTGCCAGCAGCCTCACTCGGGCTGGAAACACCATATATTTT. Protein product: CASSLTRAGNTIYF.